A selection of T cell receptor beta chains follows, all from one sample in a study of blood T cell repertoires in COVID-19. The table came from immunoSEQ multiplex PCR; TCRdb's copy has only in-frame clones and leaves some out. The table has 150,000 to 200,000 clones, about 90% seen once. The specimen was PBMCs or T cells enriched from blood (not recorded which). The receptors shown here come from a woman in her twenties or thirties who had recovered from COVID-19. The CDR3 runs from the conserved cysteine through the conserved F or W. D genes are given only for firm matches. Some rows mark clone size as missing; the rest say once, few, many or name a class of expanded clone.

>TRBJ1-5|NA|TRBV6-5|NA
CASSYSRGNQPQHF
TGTGCCAGCAGTTATTCTCGAGGAAATCAGCCCCAGCATTTT
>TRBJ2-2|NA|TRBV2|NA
CASTSAVNTGELFF
TGTGCCAGCACGTCTGCGGTTAACACCGGGGAGCTGTTTTTT
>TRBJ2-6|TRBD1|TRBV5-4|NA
CASSLADRGPGANVLTF
TGTGCCAGCAGCTTGGCCGACAGGGGACCTGGGGCCAACGTCCTGACTTTC
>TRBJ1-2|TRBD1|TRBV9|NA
CASSDGQDRHGYTF
TGTGCCAGCAGCGATGGACAGGACCGGCATGGCTACACCTTC
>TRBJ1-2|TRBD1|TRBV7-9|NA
CASSLGQGAAYYGYTF
TGTGCCAGCAGCTTGGGACAGGGGGCCGCTTACTATGGCTACACCTTC
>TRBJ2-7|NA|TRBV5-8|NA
CASSLAGYISYEQYF
TGTGCCAGCAGCTTGGCGGGTTATATCTCCTACGAGCAGTACTTC
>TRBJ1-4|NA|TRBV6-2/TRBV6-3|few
CASSLSTGFKLFF
TGTGCCAGCAGCCTATCGACAGGTTTCAAACTGTTTTTT
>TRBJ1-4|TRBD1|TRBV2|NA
CASSPGQAGEKLFF
TGTGCCAGCAGTCCAGGACAGGCGGGGGAAAAACTGTTTTTT
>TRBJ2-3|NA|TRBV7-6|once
CASSLDRSTDTQYF
TGTGCCAGCAGCTTAGACAGGAGCACAGATACGCAGTATTTT
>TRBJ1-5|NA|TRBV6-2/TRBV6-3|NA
CASSSGGGVRNQPQHF
TGTGCCAGCAGTTCCGGGGGGGGCGTCAGGAATCAGCCCCAGCATTTT
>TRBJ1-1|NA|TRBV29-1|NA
CSVDQESTEAFF
TGCAGCGTTGATCAAGAGAGTACTGAAGCTTTCTTT
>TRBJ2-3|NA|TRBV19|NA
CASSIPVFDTQYF
TGTGCCAGTAGTATTCCCGTGTTCGATACGCAGTATTTT
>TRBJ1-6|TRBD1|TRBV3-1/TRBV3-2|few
CASSQGQTGFAPLHF
TGTGCCAGCAGCCAGGGCCAGACAGGGTTTGCACCCCTCCACTTT
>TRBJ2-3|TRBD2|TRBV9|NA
CASSVGPSSGDLLGTDTQYF
TGTGCCAGCAGCGTAGGTCCCTCTAGCGGGGACCTCCTCGGGACAGATACGCAGTATTTT
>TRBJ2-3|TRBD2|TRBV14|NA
CASSQESGGRRTDTQYF
TGTGCCAGCAGCCAAGAATCGGGCGGGAGGAGGACAGATACGCAGTATTTT
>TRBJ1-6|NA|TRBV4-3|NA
CASSQAARANSPLHF
TGCGCCAGCAGCCAAGCGGCCAGGGCCAATTCACCCCTCCACTTT